The 13 T cell receptor beta chains below come from one sample, sequenced in a study of blood T cell repertoires in COVID-19. Profiling relied on immunoSEQ multiplex PCR, and the TCRdb table lists in-frame clones only, not all of them. The data hold some 140,000 clones, with roughly 78% observed a single time. Sequenced: peripheral blood. Receptor source: a man in his sixties with acute or convalescent COVID-19.

This clone has just a few counts. Written as DNA, the CDR3 is TGTGCCAGCAGCCCGGACAGTACCTATAATTCACCCCTCCACTTT. This sequence encodes CASSPDSTYNSPLHF. This sequence joins TRBV5-5 and TRBJ1-6; tentative D call: TRBD1 (6 bases). V gave up 4 bases and J gave up 2 bases, with 10 bases separating them. Germline V CDR1 and CDR2: SGHKS, YYEKEE (reference sequence). The CDR3 is 15 residues long.

The chain employs TRBV9 and TRBJ1-3; 7 positions agree with TRBD1. The CDR3 consists of 15 residues. Germline-derived CDR1 and CDR2 are SGDLS and YYNGEE. The V gene end was trimmed by 3 bases and the J gene end by 2 bases; junction bases not matched to a gene: 5. CDR3 nucleotides: TGTGCCAGCAGCGCCGGGACAGCAGCTGGAAACACCATATATTTT. Amino acid sequence: CASSAGTAAGNTIYF.

V gene TRBV16 combines with J gene TRBJ1-2; 9 bases are a match to TRBD1. The CDR3 has 15 residues. Unmatched junction bases numbered 7, after V lost 1 base and J lost 7 bases. The germline V gene encodes CDR1 KGHSY and CDR2 FQNENV. The CDR3 nucleotides read TGTGCCAGCAGCCAATTAGAGGGACAGGGTCGTGGCTACACCTTC. Its protein is CASSQLEGQGRGYTF. Full variable domain (remainder filled in from reference TRBV16 and TRBJ1-2): GEEVAQTPKHLVRGEGQKAKLYCAPIKGHSYVFWYQQVLKNEFKFLISFQNENVFDETGMPKERFSAKCLPNSPCSLEIQATKLEDSAVYFCASSQLEGQGRGYTFGSGTRLTVV.

The chain combines TRBV2 with TRBJ2-1; no clear D gene. CDR1 is SNHLY, CDR2 FYNNEI, per germline. The V end lost 3 bases, the J end lost 5 bases, and 5 bases lay between the germline ends. The CDR3 totals 12 residues. CDR3 residues: CASSDFNNEQFF. The CDR3 DNA sequence: TGTGCCAGCAGTGACTTTAACAATGAGCAGTTCTTC.

The rearrangement links TRBV4-3 to TRBJ2-3, with TRBD2 identical over 10 bases. Germline V gene lookup returns CDR1 LGHNA and CDR2 YSLEER. CDR3 length: 16 amino acids. V shed 4 bases, J shed 1 base, and the junction held 5 bases outside the gene matches. CDR3 nucleotide sequence: TGCGCCAGCAGCCTCCGAGCGGGAGGGGGCACAGATACGCAGTATTTT. Its protein is CASSLRAGGGTDTQYF.

This rearrangement joins TRBV27 to TRBJ2-7; TRBD1 agrees at 9 bases. Germline V lookup: CDR1 MNHEY, CDR2 SMNVEV (reference sequence). The CDR3 contains 13 residues. Unmatched junction bases numbered 3, after V lost 6 bases and J lost 3 bases. CDR3 coding DNA: TGTGCCAGCAGCCGGGACAGGGACTACGAGCAGTACTTC. This sequence encodes CASSRDRDYEQYF.

CDR3 nucleotides: TGTGCCAGCAGCTTAACGAGGGCTAGCGGGAGACTCGAGAGGGCCTACAATGAGCAGTTCTTC. Translated: CASSLTRASGRLERAYNEQFF. The chain is built from TRBV7-3 and TRBJ2-1; 10 bases agree with TRBD2. Germline V CDR1 and CDR2: SGHTA, FQGTGA. V shed 0 bases and J 2 bases; nucleotides not matched to a gene: 16. The CDR3 totals 21 residues.

This clone was observed a few times. The chain recombines TRBV18 with TRBJ1-5; 9 bases fit TRBD1. The V and J ends lost 3 bases and 7 bases, in that order; junction bases with no gene match: 4. The germline V gene has CDR1 KGHSH and CDR2 LQKENI. CDR3 length: 14 amino acids. The CDR3 nucleotides read TGTGCCAGCTCACCTCCGGGACAGGGACAGCCCCAGCATTTT. This encodes CASSPPGQGQPQHF.

In this sample, this clone turned up a few times. This chain joins TRBV19 and TRBJ2-6; 11 positions agree with TRBD2. J gave up 2 bases and V 5 bases, and 5 bases lay outside the gene matches. Germline CDR1 and CDR2: LNHDA and SQIVND (reference sequence). The CDR3 runs to 17 residues. The CDR3 DNA follows: TGTGCCAGTAGTGTCATAGCGGGAGGGGCTGGGGCCAACGTCCTGACTTTC. As protein: CASSVIAGGAGANVLTF.

This chain connects TRBV7-9 to TRBJ1-2; the D gene is possibly TRBD1 (6 bases). CDR3 length: 15 amino acids. Germline CDR1 is SEHNR and CDR2 is FQNEAQ (reference sequence). V shed 8 bases and J shed 4 bases, with 20 bases lying between them. This chain's CDR3 is CASGQGGQRFYGYTF. The CDR3 DNA follows: TGTGCCAGCGGCCAAGGAGGACAGAGGTTCTATGGCTACACCTTC.

CDR3 sequence reads: CASSRVMAGGPGTGELFF. The DNA of the CDR3 is TGTGCCAGCAGCCGCGTTATGGCGGGAGGGCCGGGCACCGGGGAGCTGTTTTTT. The rearrangement links TRBV7-2 to TRBJ2-2, with 9 positions matching TRBD2. Germline V gives CDR1 SGHTA, CDR2 FQGNSA. V trimming: 5 bases; J trimming: 4 bases; junction bases outside the gene matches: 14. The CDR3 has 18 amino acids.

The chain uses TRBV3-1 (or the pseudogene TRBV3-2) and TRBJ1-6; 7 bases are shared with TRBD1. V shed 8 bases, J shed 6 bases, and the junction held 10 bases outside the gene matches. The CDR3 is made up of 15 amino acids. From germline, CDR1 is LGHDT and CDR2 YNNKEL (reference sequence). DNA of the CDR3: TGTGCCAGCGGGACTAGGACAGGCTTTAATTCACCCCTCCACTTT. Translated, it gives CASGTRTGFNSPLHF.

The chain couples TRBV4-3 to TRBJ2-1, with 8 bases identical to TRBD2. V lost 4 bases to trimming and J lost 11 bases; unmatched junction nucleotides: 10. Germline values: CDR1 LGHNA, CDR2 YSLEER. The CDR3 spans 14 residues. The CDR3 protein is CASSPGGAGLQQFF. The CDR3, as DNA: TGCGCCAGCAGCCCGGGGGGGGCGGGCTTACAGCAGTTCTTC.